Each of the 21 T cell receptor beta chains below was sequenced from the same sample in a study of blood T cell repertoires in COVID-19. Sequenced by immunoSEQ multiplex PCR; TCRdb stores in-frame clones only, minus some. The sample records about 97,000 clones, 85% being singletons. Sequenced: peripheral blood. The origin of the receptors is a woman in her sixties or seventies with active or convalescent COVID-19.

This clone was found many times. The gene calls are TRBV9 and TRBJ2-6; 9 bases agree with TRBD1. V shed 2 bases and J 0 bases; nucleotides not matched to a gene: 6. Germline values: CDR1 SGDLS, CDR2 YYNGEE. The CDR3 is 18 residues long. Here the CDR3 reads CASSVRDRVGSGANVLTF. CDR3 in DNA: TGTGCCAGCAGCGTCCGGGACAGGGTTGGCTCTGGGGCCAACGTCCTGACTTTC. The whole variable domain, filled in from reference TRBV9 and TRBJ2-6, reads DSGVTQTPKHLITATGQRVTLRCSPRSGDLSVYWYQQSLDQGLQFLIQYYNGEERAKGNILERFSAQQFPDLHSELNLSSLELGDSALYFCASSVRDRVGSGANVLTFGAGSRLTVL.

This CDR3 reads CSAEQGGNEQFF. As DNA, the CDR3 is TGCAGCGCCGAACAGGGGGGGAATGAGCAGTTCTTC. The chain couples TRBV29-1 to TRBJ2-1, with D possibly matching TRBD1 (8 bases). V gave up 7 bases and J gave up 7 bases, with 14 bases separating them. From germline, CDR1 is SQVTM and CDR2 ANQGSEA. CDR3 length: 12 amino acids.

With regard to this clone: Other nucleotide sequences in the sample specify the same CDR3. The chain recombines TRBV12-3 or TRBV12-4 with TRBJ2-2; tentatively, D is TRBD2 (5 bases). The CDR3 extends over 13 amino acids. Between the trimmed V and J ends, which lost 2 bases and 5 bases, there was a span of 6 bases. CDR3 protein: CASSLRGTGELFF. The CDR3, as DNA: TGTGCCAGCAGTTTACGGGGAACCGGGGAGCTGTTTTTT.

The genes are TRBV7-2 and TRBJ1-2; 7 nucleotides match TRBD1. From germline, CDR1 is SGHTA and CDR2 FQGNSA. The V and J ends lost 5 bases and 2 bases, in that order; junction bases with no gene match: 8. The CDR3 length is 15 residues. This CDR3 is CASSADSQGNYGYTF. The CDR3, as DNA: TGTGCCAGCAGCGCCGATTCACAGGGGAACTATGGCTACACCTTC.

V is TRBV3-1 (or the pseudogene TRBV3-2) and J is TRBJ2-4; possibly TRBD1 for D (6 bases). V dropped 6 bases and J dropped 15 bases, with 21 bases sitting between them. This CDR3 spans 13 amino acids. Germline lookup yields CDR1 LGHDT and CDR2 YNNKEL (reference sequence). In DNA form, the CDR3 reads TGTGCCAGCAGTCACAGGGACCTCTCTGGGTGGTACTTC. Translated: CASSHRDLSGWYF.

The J gene is TRBJ1-6, the V gene TRBV6-5, with 7 nucleotides matching TRBD1. The CDR3 contains 14 residues. J gave up 10 bases and V 6 bases, and 9 bases lay outside the gene matches. The germline gives CDR1 MNHEY, CDR2 SVGAGI. For the CDR3, the DNA is TGTGCCAGCAGATCTACAGGGGTAGGCTCACCCCTCCACTTT. The encoded protein is CASRSTGVGSPLHF.

The CDR3: CASSLVGQNNQPQHF. DNA of the CDR3: TGTGCCAGCAGCCTAGTTGGACAGAACAATCAGCCCCAGCATTTT. The genes are TRBV7-2 and TRBJ1-5, with a tentative D call TRBD1 (6 bases). V lost 5 bases and J lost 3, with 14 bases in between. The CDR3 length is 15 residues. Germline loops: CDR1 SGHTA, CDR2 FQGNSA.

This clone was recorded once. Mismatch with germline at one junction end may stem from a read error. This chain connects TRBV7-7 to TRBJ2-5; 7 bases match TRBD2. The CDR3 loop spans 15 amino acids. Germline CDR1 SSHAT, CDR2 FNYEAQ (reference sequence). This CDR3 reads CASSLWGGSSETQYF. The CDR3 DNA sequence: TGTGCTAGCAGCTTATGGGGCGGGAGTTCAGAGACCCAGTACTTC.

This clone was counted between two and nine times. The gene calls are TRBV7-3 and TRBJ2-2, with TRBD2 as a possible D gene (5 bases). Trimming removed 5 bases from V and 7 bases from J, with 11 bases in between. The CDR3 is 13 residues long. Germline CDR1 reads SGHTA; CDR2 reads FQGTGA. The CDR3 DNA is TGTGCCAGCAGCCGAGGGTATGACGGGGAGCTGTTTTTT. Translation: CASSRGYDGELFF.

The chain combines TRBV11-2 with TRBJ2-1, with D hard to call. Trimming cost V 2 bases and J 5 bases, with 7 bases left between them. CDR1 and CDR2 (germline): SGHAT, FQNNGV. CDR3 length equals 13 residues. CDR3 sequence reads: CASSLSTNNEQFF. The CDR3 DNA follows: TGTGCCAGCAGCTTATCTACGAACAATGAGCAGTTCTTC. Based on the CDR3 plus reference TRBV11-2 and TRBJ2-1, the full variable domain is EAGVAQSPRYKIIEKRQSVAFWCNPISGHATLYWYQQILGQGPKLLIQFQNNGVVDDSQLPKDRFSAERLKGVDSTLKIQPAKLEDSAVYLCASSLSTNNEQFFGPGTRLTVL.

This clone was seen only a few times. The chain carries TRBV19 and TRBJ2-7, with 9 bases aligning to TRBD1. Trimming took 4 bases from V and 6 from J; bases not matched to a gene: 7. This CDR3 is 14 amino acids long. Germline loops: CDR1 LNHDA, CDR2 SQIVND (reference sequence). CDR3 coding DNA: TGTGCCAGTAGTACCGGACAGGGGACCTCCGAGCAGTACTTC. Protein: CASSTGQGTSEQYF.

This clone showed up many times. The CDR3, as DNA: TGCGCCAGCAGCCTACAGCTGGGCGGGGAGGCTTTCTTT. It codes for CASSLQLGGEAFF. V gene TRBV4-3 combines with J gene TRBJ1-1, with no clear D. V shed 4 bases and J shed 11 bases, with 17 bases lying between them. The CDR3 has 13 amino acids. Germline-derived CDR1 and CDR2 are LGHNA and YSLEER.

The V call is TRBV18, the J call TRBJ1-4; D unresolved. The CDR3 is made up of 13 amino acids. V was cut by 7 bases and J by 6 bases, with 12 bases left in between. Germline lookup yields CDR1 KGHSH and CDR2 LQKENI. CDR3 in DNA: TGTGCCAGCTTTGAGGGCGGGGATGAAAAACTGTTTTTT. As protein: CASFEGGDEKLFF.

This clone has a single count. The CDR3 sequence is CASSPMTSGGTGELFF. CDR3 nucleotide sequence: TGCGCCAGCAGCCCGATGACTAGCGGGGGAACCGGGGAGCTGTTTTTT. This chain connects TRBV5-1 to TRBJ2-2, with 12 bases identical to TRBD2. V lost 4 bases, J lost 5 bases, and 6 bases stayed unmatched. The V gene's germline CDR1 is SGHRS and CDR2 YFSETQ. The CDR3 totals 16 residues.

The J gene is TRBJ2-5, the V gene TRBV5-6; TRBD2 agrees at 12 bases. There are 16 residues in the CDR3. V shed 0 bases and J 4 bases; nucleotides not matched to a gene: 4. Germline V gives CDR1 SGHDT, CDR2 YYEEEE. CDR3 loop: CASSLATSGSVETQYF. CDR3 nucleotide sequence: TGTGCCAGCAGCTTGGCGACTAGCGGGAGCGTAGAGACCCAGTACTTC.

V usage is TRBV7-2 and J usage is TRBJ1-2, with D hard to call. Germline lookup yields CDR1 SGHTA and CDR2 FQGNSA. The CDR3 loop spans 12 amino acids. Trimming took off 5 bases at V and 3 bases at J, with 7 bases between the two ends. The CDR3 DNA reads as TGTGCCAGCAGCCCCACGGACTATGGCTACACCTTC. Translation: CASSPTDYGYTF.

The chain links TRBV7-2 to TRBJ1-1, with TRBD1 identical over 9 bases. This CDR3 has 14 amino acids. V dropped 5 bases and J dropped 3; count of bases not matched to a gene: 4. Germline V CDR1 and CDR2: SGHTA, FQGNSA. The CDR3 loop reads CASSTGGAHTEAFF. DNA of the CDR3: TGTGCCAGCAGCACAGGGGGCGCGCACACTGAAGCTTTCTTT.

The chain combines TRBV19 with TRBJ2-3; a possible D gene is TRBD1 (6 bases). Trimming stripped 0 bases from V and 5 bases from J, with 12 bases between. The CDR3 totals 15 residues. The germline CDR1 and CDR2 sequences are LNHDA and SQIVND (reference sequence). Written as DNA, the CDR3 is TGTGCCAGTAGTATAGAGTCAGGGGTCAGAGATACGCAGTATTTT. Protein sequence: CASSIESGVRDTQYF.

This rearrangement joins TRBV6-5 to TRBJ2-3; 9 positions agree with TRBD1. CDR3 length: 14 residues. The germline CDR1 and CDR2 sequences are MNHEY and SVGAGI. V trimming: 7 bases; J trimming: 6 bases; junction bases outside the gene matches: 8. The CDR3 region is CASKSGTGTDTQYF. The CDR3, as DNA: TGTGCCAGCAAATCCGGGACAGGGACCGATACGCAGTATTTT.

The chain combines TRBV23-1 with TRBJ2-1; D may be TRBD2 (6 bases). TRBV23-1 is given ORF status, its function remaining uncertain. The length of the CDR3 is 20 residues. The V and J ends lost 2 bases and 2 bases respectively, with 25 bases between them. CDR3 sequence reads: CASSQQPRWRERITYNEQFF. The CDR3 DNA is TGCGCCAGCAGTCAACAACCTCGCTGGAGGGAACGGATTACCTACAATGAGCAGTTCTTC.

This chain links TRBV19 with TRBJ1-2; D is possibly TRBD1 (5 bases). The CDR3 is made up of 16 amino acids. Trimming shortened V by 1 base and J by 0 bases, and 12 bases separated the two germline ends. The germline CDR1 and CDR2 sequences are LNHDA and SQIVND (reference sequence). CDR3 sequence reads: CASSIGGGKTNYGYTF. DNA of the CDR3: TGTGCCAGTAGTATAGGGGGCGGCAAAACTAACTATGGCTACACCTTC.